The next 23 T cell receptor beta chains were all read from a single sample in a study of post-analysis software for immune sequencing data. cDNA libraries for TCR beta contained unique molecular identifiers. MiXCR, run by TCRdb on the PCR reads, gives a single entry per CDR3 protein. Here the sample spans approximately 730,000 distinct CDR3 sequences, roughly 27% being singletons. These receptors lack a known antigen. Study results and caveats: TRBV5-6, TRBV5-1 and TRBV20-1 were among a few TRBV segments more frequent in patients than controls.

The specimen sequenced was blood. The receptors originated from a girl aged 10 to 17 with multiple sclerosis.

The rearrangement uses TRBV20-1 and TRBJ2-1; TRBD2 matches 10 bases. J lost 10 bases, V lost 2 bases, and 11 bases had no gene match. The length of the CDR3 is 15 residues. CDR1 is DFQATT, CDR2 SNEGSKA, per germline (reference sequence). The CDR3 is CSARSPPSGSKEQFF. The CDR3 DNA is TGCAGTGCTAGATCCCCGCCTAGCGGGAGTAAGGAGCAGTTCTTC.

This clonotype was recorded a few times. This chain joins TRBV3-1 and TRBJ2-4; either TRBD1 or TRBD2 may supply D (6 bases each). Per the germline V gene, CDR1 is LGHDT and CDR2 is YNNKEL (reference sequence). The germline V and J ends were trimmed by 8 bases and 0 bases, with 14 bases remaining between them. The CDR3 spans 15 residues. The CDR3 reads CASGGRLQAKNIQYF. Here the CDR3 DNA reads TGTGCCAGCGGGGGGCGCCTACAAGCCAAAAACATTCAGTACTTC.

The chain links TRBV24-1 to TRBJ1-4; D remains unclear. This CDR3 contains 13 residues. V shed 5 bases and J shed 10 bases, with 13 bases lying between them. The V gene's germline CDR1 is KGHDR and CDR2 SFDVKD. The CDR3, as DNA: TGTGCCACCAGTGTCGCGGGCGCGGGAAAACTGTTTTTT. Translating it yields CATSVAGAGKLFF.

The chain recombines TRBV5-1 with TRBJ1-1; D gene ambiguous. CDR1 and CDR2 from the germline V gene are SGHRS and YFSETQ. The V end lost 0 bases, the J end lost 5 bases, and 20 bases lay between the germline ends. The CDR3 spans 17 residues. Written as DNA, the CDR3 is TGCGCCAGCAGCTTGGCTTTTCAAATCGCGGCGCGAACTGAAGCTTTCTTT. This encodes CASSLAFQIAARTEAFF.

This clonotype appeared many times. The chain couples TRBV27 to TRBJ2-7; D is perhaps TRBD1 or TRBD2 (5 bases each). CDR3 length: 13 amino acids. The ends were cut back, 5 bases at V and 4 bases at J, with 12 bases in the middle. Germline V gives CDR1 MNHEY, CDR2 SMNVEV (reference sequence). The CDR3 region is CASSRARGYEQYF. Written as DNA, the CDR3 is TGTGCCAGCAGTCGGGCGAGGGGTTACGAGCAGTACTTC.

This clonotype was counted a few times. The chain has TRBV20-1 and TRBJ2-1; 7 positions agree with TRBD1. V was pared by 3 bases and J by 5 bases, with 4 bases of the junction left unmatched. The CDR3 has 13 residues. Germline CDR1 is DFQATT and CDR2 is SNEGSKA (reference sequence). CDR3 sequence: CSASTRGNNEQFF. Here the CDR3 DNA reads TGCAGTGCTAGCACCAGGGGGAACAATGAGCAGTTCTTC.

In its sample, this clonotype was seen a few times. V usage is TRBV28 and J usage is TRBJ2-1; D may match TRBD1 or TRBD2 (7 bases each). Between the trimmed V and J ends, which lost 8 bases and 7 bases, there was a span of 12 bases. CDR1 MDHEN and CDR2 SYDVKM come from the germline V gene. The CDR3 totals 12 residues. The CDR3 sequence: CASGEGANEQFF. Here the CDR3 DNA reads TGTGCCAGCGGGGAGGGGGCGAATGAGCAGTTCTTC.

The V and J genes are TRBV4-1 and TRBJ2-5; D might be TRBD1 (5 bases). V was shortened by 4 bases and J by 1 base, with 13 bases between the two germline ends. Germline CDR1 MGHRA, CDR2 YSYEKL. The CDR3 sequence is 15 residues long. CDR3 nucleotides: TGCGCCAGCAGCCCTCAGGGTGGGCCCCAAGAGACCCAGTACTTC. It encodes CASSPQGGPQETQYF.

The CDR3 spells CASSRTARYGYTF. CDR3 nucleotides: TGTGCCAGCAGTCGTACAGCCCGATACGGCTACACCTTC. The rearrangement joins TRBV6-5 to TRBJ1-2, with D unresolved. Germline V gene data show CDR1 as MNHEY and CDR2 as SVGAGI. This CDR3 is 13 amino acids long. Trimming shortened V by 5 bases and J by 8 bases, and 15 bases separated the two germline ends.

The chain joins TRBV3-1 to TRBJ2-1; 12 nucleotides match TRBD2. Trimming removed 2 bases from V and 3 bases from J; junction bases left unmatched: 8. The CDR3 covers 18 residues. Per the germline V gene, CDR1 is LGHDT and CDR2 is YNNKEL (reference sequence). CDR3: CASSQHATSGSIYNEQFF. In DNA form, the CDR3 reads TGTGCCAGCAGCCAACATGCGACTAGCGGGAGTATCTACAATGAGCAGTTCTTC.

This clonotype was detected only once. The chain joins TRBV4-2 to TRBJ1-4; D may be TRBD1 (6 bases). The CDR3 is made up of 15 amino acids. Germline assignment: CDR1 LGHNA and CDR2 YNFKEQ. Trimming pared 2 bases from V and 3 bases from J, leaving 10 bases between. CDR3 nucleotides: TGTGCCAGCAGCCAACAGACAGGTCCTAATGAAAAACTGTTTTTT. As protein: CASSQQTGPNEKLFF.

This clonotype is a singleton in its sample. A much larger clone sits a single nucleotide away, making a read error possible. V usage is TRBV12-3 or TRBV12-4 and J usage is TRBJ2-3; no clear D. The CDR3 extends over 11 amino acids. This CDR3 reads CASTRTDAQYF. The CDR3 coding sequence is TGTGCCAGCACCAGAACAGATGCGCAGTATTTT.

This clonotype was detected ten times or more. The chain recombines TRBV6-6 with TRBJ2-1, with 12 nucleotides matching TRBD2. The CDR3 contains 16 residues. Trimming cost V 6 bases and J 5 bases; bases outside gene matches: 8. Germline loops: CDR1 MNHNY, CDR2 SVGAGI (reference sequence). The CDR3 sequence is CASRSPGTSGHNEQFF. The CDR3, as DNA: TGTGCCAGCAGGTCCCCCGGGACTAGCGGGCACAATGAGCAGTTCTTC.

The sample holds many counts of this clonotype. The V gene is TRBV6-4, the J gene TRBJ2-3; D is perhaps TRBD2 (6 bases). Deletions cut 0 bases from V and 4 bases from J, with 8 bases between. Germline assignment: CDR1 MRHNA and CDR2 SNTAGT. The CDR3 consists of 14 residues. This CDR3 is CASSDSGGADTQYF. The CDR3 bases are TGTGCCAGCAGTGACTCTGGCGGGGCAGATACGCAGTATTTT.

This clonotype was picked up a small number of times. J is TRBJ1-1 and V is TRBV6-5; D ambiguous. Trimming left V 4 bases short and J 0 bases short, with 15 bases between. The CDR3 totals 16 residues. From germline, CDR1 is MNHEY and CDR2 SVGAGI. The CDR3 reads CASSSGASWLNTEAFF. For the CDR3, the DNA is TGTGCCAGCAGTTCCGGTGCCAGTTGGTTGAACACTGAAGCTTTCTTT.

In its sample, this clonotype was seen a few times. V gene TRBV10-3 combines with J gene TRBJ2-1; 9 positions agree with TRBD1. CDR3 length: 16 residues. Germline CDR1 and CDR2: ENHRY and SYGVKD. V trimming: 11 bases; J trimming: 5 bases; junction bases outside the gene matches: 16. The CDR3 nucleotides read TGTGCCTCCAAAGGGATCGGACAGGGGATCAACAATGAGCAGTTCTTC. This sequence encodes CASKGIGQGINNEQFF.

About this clonotype itself: One end of the junction does not line up with germline, which may come from a read error. The genes are TRBV4-3 and TRBJ2-2, with D maybe TRBD1 (5 bases). Germline V gene lookup returns CDR1 LGHNA and CDR2 YSLEER. CDR3 size: 16 residues. This CDR3 is CASSQATGQGTGELFF. The CDR3 nucleotides are TGCGCCAGCAGTCAAGCGACCGGTCAGGGCACCGGGGAGCTGTTTTTT.

This clonotype was found once. The junction shows a germline mismatch at one end, possibly a read error. V and J are TRBV7-2 and TRBJ1-4, with D possibly being TRBD1 (5 bases). The CDR3 spans 17 residues. Germline loops: CDR1 SGHTA, CDR2 FQGNSA. CDR3: CASSPTTTGPFNEKLFF. The CDR3 nucleotides read TGTGCCAGCAGCCCGACGACAACGGGGCCCTTTAATGAAAAGCTGTTTTTT.

Here the CDR3 DNA reads TGTGCCAGCAGTTGGACCGGGACTAGCGGGGTCACAGATACGCAGTATTTT. Protein product: CASSWTGTSGVTDTQYF. This chain connects TRBV6-6 to TRBJ2-3; 13 nucleotides align to TRBD2. V shed 4 bases and J 2 bases; nucleotides not matched to a gene: 6. The CDR3 is made up of 17 amino acids. From germline, CDR1 is MNHNY and CDR2 SVGAGI (reference sequence).

Only a few counts were recorded for this clonotype. The rearrangement uses TRBV20-1 and TRBJ2-3, with D possibly being TRBD2 (6 bases). Germline loops: CDR1 DFQATT, CDR2 SNEGSKA (reference sequence). This CDR3 region has 14 residues. V gave up 0 bases and J gave up 8 bases, with 15 bases separating them. In DNA form, the CDR3 reads TGCAGTGCTAGAGAAGCGGGTAGTCATAGTACGCAGTATTTT. Translating it yields CSAREAGSHSTQYF.

The chain has TRBV29-1 and TRBJ1-4; perhaps TRBD1 as D (6 bases). The V end lost 2 bases, the J end lost 12 bases, and 10 bases lay between the germline ends. The CDR3 consists of 11 residues. Germline V lookup: CDR1 SQVTM, CDR2 ANQGSEA. The CDR3 DNA reads as TGCAGCGTTGAACTCAGGGGTGAACTGTTTTTT. As protein: CSVELRGELFF.

The V gene is TRBV20-1, the J gene TRBJ2-7, with a weak D call TRBD1 (5 bases). Germline lookup yields CDR1 DFQATT and CDR2 SNEGSKA (reference sequence). Trimming took off 0 bases at V and 5 bases at J, with 17 bases between the two ends. This CDR3 is built from 15 residues. The CDR3 here is CSAREDLRGRDEQYF. The CDR3 DNA is TGCAGTGCTAGAGAAGACCTTAGGGGAAGGGACGAGCAGTACTTC.

This clonotype was detected a few times. The chain has TRBV7-2 and TRBJ2-1, with D perhaps matching TRBD1 (5 bases). From germline, CDR1 is SGHTA and CDR2 FQGNSA. V was trimmed by 0 bases and J by 9 bases, leaving 15 bases between them. The CDR3 consists of 15 residues. For the CDR3, the DNA is TGTGCCAGCAGCTTAGCGGTGAAACAGGTCAGTGAGCAGTTCTTC. As protein: CASSLAVKQVSEQFF.